This T cell receptor beta chain is from a study of blood T cell repertoires in COVID-19. In the study overall: Donors in the United States, Italy and Spain gave samples during acute or convalescent COVID-19. Sample material is recorded as cDNA or gDNA derived from T cells, B-cell-depleted T cells, or PBMCs.

The germline V gene encodes CDR1 LGHDT and CDR2 YNNKEL (reference sequence). The CDR3 is 14 residues long. The V and J ends lost 6 bases and 2 bases, in that order; junction bases with no gene match: 3. In the source study's methods: From reference gene primer amplification, estimates of nucleated cell counts were derived. The data were produced by immunoSEQ multiplex PCR, yet TCRdb's version contains in-frame clones alone and is incomplete. V and J calls and clone size follow that table, whereas D and trimming were derived from the DNA. The table shows some 120,000 clones, with about 87% occurring only once.

This clonotype was sampled from a woman aged 55-69 years with acute or convalescent COVID-19. Sequenced: peripheral blood. V usage is TRBV3-1 (or the pseudogene TRBV3-2) and J usage is TRBJ1-4, with 7 bases that match TRBD1. CDR3 loop: CASSLRGTNEKLFF. The CDR3 nucleotides are TGTGCCAGCAGTCTCAGGGGGACTAATGAAAAACTGTTTTTT.